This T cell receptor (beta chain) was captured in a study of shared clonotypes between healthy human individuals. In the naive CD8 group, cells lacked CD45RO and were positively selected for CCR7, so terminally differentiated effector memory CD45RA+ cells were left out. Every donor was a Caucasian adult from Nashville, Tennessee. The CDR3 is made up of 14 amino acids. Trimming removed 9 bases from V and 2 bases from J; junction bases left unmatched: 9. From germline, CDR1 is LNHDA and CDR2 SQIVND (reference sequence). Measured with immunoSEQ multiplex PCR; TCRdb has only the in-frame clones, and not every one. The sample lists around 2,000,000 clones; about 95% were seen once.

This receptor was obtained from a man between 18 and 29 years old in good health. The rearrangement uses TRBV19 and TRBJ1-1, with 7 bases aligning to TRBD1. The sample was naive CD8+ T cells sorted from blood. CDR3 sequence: CASDPRGINTEAFF. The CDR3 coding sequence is TGTGCCAGCGACCCCAGGGGGATAAACACTGAAGCTTTCTTT.